The T cell receptor (beta chain) described here comes from a study of shared clonotypes between healthy human individuals. General study results and limits: Sequencing depth was expected to affect clonotype sharing among donors. Sampling covered nothing but blood. Tissue TCR repertoires likely differ from those found in blood. What naive subsets generally showed was a larger estimated richness than memory subsets showed.

Repertoires were generated with immunoSEQ multiplex PCR, while TCRdb's copy carries only in-frame clones and drops some. Here the sample spans 1 million to 1.3 million clones, 75% to 85% being singletons. Of note for this clone: What it recognizes is unknown.

The germline V gene encodes CDR1 GTSNPN and CDR2 SVGIG (reference sequence). The length of the CDR3 is 14 residues. Trimming left V 3 bases short and J 8 bases short, with 16 bases between. The sequenced sample consisted of memory CD4+ T cells from PBMCs. Stated subset: CD45RA-negative fraction. The receptor was derived from a man aged 18 to 30 in good health. Some clones in this sample may be carry-over from other donors' samples. The chain uses TRBV30 and TRBJ1-4; no clear D. CDR3 in amino acids: CAWRSPRTGEKLFF. The CDR3 region has the DNA TGTGCCTGGAGATCACCACGGACTGGCGAAAAACTGTTTTTT.